This entry is about one T cell receptor beta chain. Its antigen is undetermined. The data were obtained in a study of T-cell memory formation after mild COVID-19. Study details: There were largely donor-specific TCR clusters. Whole-study results and caveats: Later expanders leaned CD4+, whereas day 15 to 85 contracting clones were balanced CD4/CD8.

5'RACE with constant-segment primers yielded barcoded, UMI-tagged TCR alpha and TCR beta cDNA libraries. TCRdb fed the 5' RACE reads into MiXCR, producing one record per CDR3 protein. The repertoire has some 200,000 distinct CDR3 sequences, around 8.8% of them found once; the top ten carry 3.5%. J was trimmed by 7 bases and V by 0 bases; bases with no gene match: 8. CDR1 is LGHNA, CDR2 YSLEER, per germline. This CDR3 spans 15 amino acids. The sample consisted of PBMCs or a T cell subset sorted from them (not recorded which). This sequence originates from a man younger than 35 who had mild COVID-19 (a few samples of this study predate the infection). Cell type and time point are not known. V gene TRBV4-3 combines with J gene TRBJ1-2; 7 bases fit TRBD1. CDR3 sequence reads: CASSQEFDRASGYTF. The CDR3 DNA sequence: TGCGCCAGCAGCCAAGAATTCGACAGGGCGAGTGGCTACACCTTC.